A selection of T cell receptor beta chains follows, all from one sample in a study of cytomegalovirus exposure and HLA in healthy donors. Produced via immunoSEQ multiplex PCR; TCRdb's table is partial and in-frame only. The data hold approximately 120,000 clones, with roughly 75% observed a single time. What was sequenced was PBMCs. These TCRs come from a female donor in good health and CMV-seronegative. CDR3s include the opening cysteine and the closing phenylalanine or tryptophan. Fields, in order: J gene, V gene, clone size, D gene, CDR3 protein, CDR3 DNA. D genes are given only for firm matches. Expanded clones are given a class, and other clones once, few, many or no size at all.

TRBJ2-7 | TRBV4-2 | - | TRBD2 | CASSQGWRGGYEQYF | TGTGCCAGCAGCCAAGGTTGGCGGGGGGGCTACGAGCAGTACTTC
TRBJ1-1 | TRBV18 | - | - | CASSALKGVGDTEAFF | TGTGCCAGCTCAGCCCTCAAGGGGGTTGGGGACACTGAAGCTTTCTTT
TRBJ1-5 | TRBV7-9 | - | TRBD1 | CASSPGTENQPQHF | TGTGCCAGCAGCCCAGGGACAGAGAATCAGCCCCAGCATTTT
TRBJ1-5 | TRBV10-1 | few | - | CAQREGDGNQPQHF | TGCGCCCAAAGGGAGGGAGATGGCAATCAGCCCCAGCATTTT
TRBJ2-3 | TRBV9 | - | - | CASTRLVAGTDTQYF | TGTGCCAGCACTCGACTAGTGGCAGGCACAGATACGCAGTATTTT
TRBJ2-7 | TRBV4-2 | - | TRBD2 | CASSQKAGEAYEQYF | TGTGCCAGCAGTCAGAAGGCGGGAGAAGCCTACGAGCAGTACTTC
TRBJ2-2 | TRBV30 | - | - | CAWSPGHTGELFF | TGTGCCTGGAGTCCGGGTCACACCGGGGAGCTGTTTTTT
TRBJ1-2 | TRBV19 | - | - | CASSETRYGYTF | TGTGCCAGTAGCGAGACCAGGTATGGCTACACCTTC
TRBJ1-6 | TRBV25-1 | - | TRBD1 | CASTGQGDSPLHF | TGTGCCAGCACGGGACAGGGTGATTCACCCCTCCACTTT
TRBJ2-1 | TRBV5-5 | - | - | CASSLAAGAPHEQFF | TGTGCCAGCAGCTTGGCCGCAGGGGCCCCCCATGAGCAGTTCTTC
TRBJ2-4 | TRBV6-5 | - | - | CASRRQADLKNIQYF | TGTGCCAGCAGACGCCAAGCGGATCTAAAAAACATTCAGTACTTC
TRBJ1-5 | TRBV6-5 | - | - | CASSYATAEGQPQHF | TGTGCCAGCAGTTACGCTACGGCGGAGGGGCAGCCCCAGCATTTT
TRBJ2-1 | TRBV14 | - | TRBD1 | CASSQPMTGRGPNEQFF | TGTGCCAGCAGCCAGCCGATGACAGGGCGCGGTCCAAATGAGCAGTTCTTC
TRBJ1-4 | TRBV28 | - | - | CASRRSTNEKLFF | TGTGCCAGCAGGAGGAGCACTAATGAAAAACTGTTTTTT
TRBJ2-7 | TRBV7-8 | - | - | CASSLTGDEQYF | TGTGCCAGCAGCTTAACCGGGGACGAGCAGTACTTC
TRBJ2-7 | TRBV6-1 | - | - | CASSFGGTEAYEQYF | TGTGCCAGCAGCTTCGGAGGGACAGAGGCCTACGAGCAGTACTTC
TRBJ2-7 | TRBV10-2 | - | TRBD1 | CATRQGSYEQYF | TGCGCCACTCGACAGGGTAGCTACGAGCAGTACTTC
TRBJ1-6 | TRBV28 | - | - | CASSLGGEVNSPLHF | TGTGCCAGCAGTTTGGGAGGAGAGGTTAATTCACCCCTCCACTTT
TRBJ1-4 | TRBV2 | - | TRBD1 | CASDRGTGDEKLFF | TGTGCCAGTGACAGAGGGACAGGGGATGAAAAACTGTTTTTT
TRBJ2-1 | TRBV15 | - | - | CATSSPGVLYNEQFF | TGTGCCACCAGCAGCCCGGGGGTTCTCTACAATGAGCAGTTCTTC
TRBJ2-3 | TRBV19 | - | TRBD1 | CASSRDRGLTDTQYF | TGTGCCAGTAGCCGGGACAGGGGGCTTACAGATACGCAGTATTTT
TRBJ1-3 | TRBV7-9 | - | - | CASSIYSLTYSGNTIYF | TGTGCCAGCAGCATATACAGTCTGACATACTCTGGAAACACCATATATTTT
TRBJ2-5 | TRBV5-6 | - | - | CASSPLTGGETQYF | TGTGCCAGCAGCCCATTAACGGGGGGCGAGACCCAGTACTTC
TRBJ1-4 | TRBV2 | - | TRBD1 | CASSEAGQGYEKLFF | TGTGCCAGCAGTGAGGCGGGACAGGGTTATGAAAAACTGTTTTTT
TRBJ2-5 | TRBV5-6 | - | TRBD1 | CASTRDRRKETQYF | TGTGCCAGCACCCGGGACAGGAGGAAAGAGACCCAGTACTTC
TRBJ2-4 | TRBV2 | few | - | CASRTTGRNIQYF | TGTGCCAGCAGGACCACGGGGAGAAACATTCAGTACTTC
TRBJ2-5 | TRBV21-1 | - | - | CASRVDRGETQYF | TGTGCCAGCAGGGTTGACAGGGGTGAGACCCAGTACTTC
TRBJ2-1 | TRBV28 | - | - | CASKRNEQFF | TGTGCCAGCAAGAGAAATGAGCAGTTCTTC
TRBJ1-2 | TRBV16 | - | - | CASSQSASSNGYTF | TGTGCCAGCAGCCAATCTGCGAGTTCGAATGGCTACACCTTC
TRBJ1-6 | TRBV25-1 | - | - | CASSAGASSPLHF | TGTGCCAGCAGTGCTGGGGCGTCTTCACCCCTCCACTTT
TRBJ2-7 | TRBV28 | - | TRBD2 | CASSFLLAGNHEQYF | TGTGCCAGCAGTTTTTTACTAGCGGGAAACCACGAGCAGTACTTC
TRBJ2-7 | TRBV6-6 | - | - | CASSSESYEQYF | TGTGCCAGCAGCAGCGAGTCCTACGAGCAGTACTTC
TRBJ2-1 | TRBV6-1 | - | TRBD2 | CASTGKTSGRNEQFF | TGTGCCAGCACTGGGAAGACTAGCGGGAGGAATGAGCAGTTCTTC
TRBJ2-6 | TRBV2 | - | TRBD1 | CAGAAGGSGANVLTF | TGTGCCGGTGCGGCAGGGGGCTCTGGGGCCAACGTCCTGACTTTC
TRBJ1-5 | TRBV6-1 | - | TRBD1 | CASSAGQGARRNQPQHF | TGTGCCAGCAGTGCGGGACAGGGGGCGCGCAGGAATCAGCCCCAGCATTTT
TRBJ2-7 | TRBV11-1 | - | - | CASSLGRAAYEQYF | TGTGCCAGCAGCTTAGGCAGGGCAGCCTACGAGCAGTACTTC
TRBJ2-2 | TRBV11-3 | - | - | CASSFGFTGTTGELFF | TGTGCCAGCAGCTTCGGATTCACAGGGACCACCGGGGAGCTGTTTTTT
TRBJ2-7 | TRBV7-9 | - | - | CASSSAYEQYF | TGTGCCAGCAGTTCCGCCTACGAGCAGTACTTC
TRBJ2-2 | TRBV7-3 | - | TRBD2 | CASSLTASGNTGELFF | TGTGCCAGCAGCTTAACGGCTAGCGGGAACACCGGGGAGCTGTTTTTT
TRBJ2-7 | TRBV28 | few | - | CASSHTTDSYEQYF | TGTGCCAGCAGTCATACGACAGACTCCTACGAGCAGTACTTC
TRBJ1-2 | TRBV5-1 | few | TRBD1 | CASRKDRVSSDGYTF | TGCGCCAGCAGAAAGGACAGGGTCTCGTCCGATGGCTACACCTTC
TRBJ2-1 | TRBV6-5 | - | TRBD2 | CASSSHSGGAYNEQFF | TGTGCCAGCAGTTCCCATAGCGGGGGGGCCTACAATGAGCAGTTCTTC
TRBJ2-7 | TRBV6-5 | - | - | CASSYSGAAGSYEQYF | TGTGCCAGCAGTTACTCGGGGGCTGCGGGCTCCTACGAGCAGTACTTC
TRBJ1-5 | TRBV27 | - | - | CASSPDDTNQPQHF | TGTGCCAGCAGTCCGGATGACACTAATCAGCCCCAGCATTTT
TRBJ2-1 | TRBV7-6 | - | - | CASAPLSSYNEQFF | TGTGCCAGCGCCCCCCTAAGCTCCTACAATGAGCAGTTCTTC
TRBJ2-2 | TRBV6-5 | - | TRBD1 | CASSRDRGIGELFF | TGTGCCAGCAGTCGGGACAGGGGGATCGGGGAGCTGTTTTTT
TRBJ2-4 | TRBV5-1 | - | - | CASSINREIQYF | TGCGCCAGCAGCATAAACAGGGAAATTCAGTACTTC
TRBJ2-2 | TRBV5-1 | few | - | CASSLGSGPGELFF | TGCGCCAGCAGCTTGGGGTCAGGTCCCGGGGAGCTGTTTTTT
TRBJ1-1 | TRBV6-5 | - | - | CASSRPGAEAFF | TGTGCCAGCAGCCGCCCAGGGGCAGAAGCTTTCTTT
TRBJ1-2 | TRBV15 | - | - | CATSRELGGGYGYTF | TGTGCCACCAGCAGAGAGTTGGGAGGGGGCTATGGCTACACCTTC
TRBJ2-5 | TRBV30 | - | TRBD1 | CAWSGQVGETQYF | TGTGCCTGGAGCGGACAGGTGGGAGAAACCCAGTACTTC